The text below deals with one TCR beta chain. As yet, its antigen is unknown. Read coverage stops 3 residues before the CDR3 terminus; the germline J gene supplies the remainder. These data come from a study of T cells in women clearing cervical HPV infection. Study-level points and caveats: CIN3+ cases had significantly higher TCR richness than controls; evenness did not differ. Cases and controls were distinguished at AUC approximately 0.81 by richness and V genes.

With 3 bases removed from V and 2 bases from J, the gap between germline ends came to 21 bases. Germline lookup yields CDR1 SGHRS and CDR2 YFSETQ. This CDR3 is 17 amino acids long. Sequenced by immunoSEQ multiplex PCR; TCRdb stores in-frame clones only, minus some. Here the sample table reports around 35,000 clones. Sequences were obtained from blood buffy coat. This receptor was identified in a woman aged 18-70 years with a cervical HPV16 infection that either progressed to CIN3+ or cleared (not recorded which). J is TRBJ2-7 and V is TRBV5-1; TRBD1 might be the D (5 bases). This CDR3 is CASSYHLVQGRTYEQYF. CDR3 DNA, as far as it was read: TGCGCCAGCAGCTACCATTTAGTCCAGGGCAGGACCTACGAG.